The 3 T cell receptor beta chains given below trace back to one sample, sequenced in a study of cytotoxic CD8 clonotypes in ibrutinib-treated CLL. This table comes from immunoSEQ multiplex PCR, and its TCRdb copy is limited to in-frame clones, with some not included. The sample yields 150,000 to 200,000 clones, about 80% seen once. The specimen was PBMCs, collected after 12 months of ibrutinib treatment. The origin of the receptors is a human donor with chronic lymphocytic leukemia.

The rearrangement joins TRBV27 to TRBJ1-5; 10 bases agree with TRBD1. After removal of 3 bases from V and 0 bases from J, the junction contained 5 bases not matched to a gene. Germline V gene data show CDR1 as MNHEY and CDR2 as SMNVEV (reference sequence). The CDR3 length is 17 residues. DNA of the CDR3: TGTGCCAGCAGTTTCAACCGGGACAGGGGTAGCAATCAGCCCCAGCATTTT. As protein: CASSFNRDRGSNQPQHF.

The chain links TRBV6-1 to TRBJ2-5; unclear D gene. V lost 4 bases to trimming and J lost 0 bases, with 6 bases between them. The V gene's germline CDR1 is MNHNS and CDR2 SASEGT. The CDR3 loop spans 13 amino acids. In nucleotides, the CDR3 is TGTGCCAGCAGTGCTCCGTACCAAGAGACCCAGTACTTC. This gives the protein CASSAPYQETQYF.

V is TRBV7-9 and J is TRBJ1-1; D gene ambiguous. CDR1 SEHNR and CDR2 FQNEAQ come from the germline V gene (reference sequence). V dropped 5 bases and J dropped 0 bases, with 7 bases sitting between them. The CDR3 is 13 residues long. The CDR3 bases are TGTGCCAGCAGCAGAGGCATGAACACTGAAGCTTTCTTT. As protein: CASSRGMNTEAFF.